This T cell receptor beta chain stems from a study of cytomegalovirus exposure and HLA in healthy donors. Study summary: A preliminary data release comprised about 85 million unique TCRs obtained from HLA-typed donors. Study-wide results and caveats: Cytomegalovirus-associated TCR beta chains were listed, numbering some 180. As confirmed in vitro, three CMV-associated chains were specific for CMV antigens.

Of note for this clone: Antigen: not known.

CDR1 is SNHLY and CDR2 is FYNNEI in the germline V gene. This CDR3 contains 15 residues. Trimming took 6 bases from V and 6 from J; bases not matched to a gene: 5. Vbeta (60) and Jbeta (13) primers were used in the PCR. Sequencing was performed with immunoSEQ multiplex PCR; in TCRdb, only in-frame clones are kept and a portion is missing. The sample yields about 190,000 clones, approximately 80% seen once. V and J are TRBV2 and TRBJ2-3; TRBD2 agrees at 14 bases. This TCR was recovered from a woman in her forties or fifties in good health and CMV-seropositive. The sample comprised PBMCs. In DNA, the CDR3 is TGTGCCAGCAGGGGACTAGCGGGGGAGGGGGATACGCAGTATTTT. Encoded protein: CASRGLAGEGDTQYF.